The T cell receptor beta chain under discussion was sequenced for a study of T-cell memory formation after mild COVID-19 (dated by TCRdb to the early 2020s). About the investigation overall: TCR sequence clusters from the two donors were found to be largely donor specific. In two donors, T-cell clones that expanded and contracted after mild COVID-19 were followed by sequencing TCRalpha and TCRbeta repertoires longitudinally. Two young, previously healthy adult volunteers made up the cohort, one male and one female.

Per the germline V gene, MNHEY is the CDR1 and SVGEGT is the CDR2. V is shortened by 1 base, J by 2 bases, and the region joining them spans 5 bases. The CDR3 has 13 amino acids, counting the end cysteine and phenylalanine. Only the CDR3 portion is preserved as DNA: 39 bases, with reading frame beginning at the first base. Here is what the overall study found, with its caveats: Contracting CD4+ clones turned up mainly in the CM and EM memory subsets, whereas EMRA was where CD8+ clones were enriched. The study included only a couple of mild cases, and larger cohorts that include severe cases with pre-infection samples were judged to be necessary. The detection of some responding clones in pre-infection memory suggests that pre-existing cross-reactive memory T cells joined the SARS-CoV-2 response. Whether the second-wave clones peaking on day 37 were SARS-CoV-2 specific was not confirmed. From day 15 to 85, contracting clones showed balanced CD4/CD8 phenotypes, whereas a second wave of clones that expanded from day 15 to 37 leaned towards CD4+.

Ficoll-Paque density gradient centrifugation was used to isolate PBMCs. Sequencer: Illumina NovaSeq 6000. TCRalpha and TCRbeta cDNA libraries were constructed by 5'RACE with constant-segment primers, with sample barcodes and unique molecular identifiers being introduced. Trizol reagent was used to extract RNA from every sample. Library amplification was performed in two PCR steps, and a second sample barcode and Illumina TruSeq adapters were introduced in the second step. Sequencing of libraries was performed on an Illumina NovaSeq with 2 x 150 bp paired-end reads. From the authors' description of their analysis: Reads were demultiplexed and collapsed into UMI-guided consensus sequences with migec v1.2.7. Using mixcr v2.1.11, UMI consensuses were aligned to TRA and TRB V and J templates and then assembled into clonotypes. A clonotype was counted as expanded or contracted only when both edgeR and NoisET called the clonotype significant, with the noise models trained on biological replicates. For edgeR calls, the cutoffs were a false discovery rate-adjusted p below 0.01 and a log2 fold-change threshold of 1. As an exploratory analysis of dynamics, max-normalized trajectories of the 1000 most abundant clonotypes were examined with PCA combined with hierarchical clustering. Separately sequenced CD4+ and CD8+ repertoires were used to assign a CD4 or CD8 phenotype to each responding clone. TCRdb reprocessed the public reads (quality trimming at Q25 with fastp, clone calling with MiXCR) and kept in-frame beta chains. Entries that share a CDR3 protein sequence are merged under the most common genes and DNA. TCRdb's processing, not the authors' own work, is the source of the V and J calls. The sample yields about 270,000 distinct CDR3 sequences; under 20% were counted once. The biggest ten clones account for roughly 20% of the sample.

Only a few counts were recorded for this clonotype. This receptor's antigen is unknown. The record has no base qualities; no much larger clone is one base away. Sequences were obtained from PBMCs or a T cell subset sorted from them (not recorded which). This clonotype was sampled from a man between 18 and 29 years old who had mild COVID-19 (a few samples of this study predate the infection). The sample titles of this study are shuffled in the database, so cell type and time point are left out; the donor was told from shared clones. The sequence links TRBV6-2 or TRBV6-3 to TRBJ2-5; no D gene can be assigned with confidence. The nucleotides read TGTGCCAGCAGTTACTGGCCGCAAGAGACCCAGTACTTC. The resulting protein is CASSYWPQETQYF.